The present entry profiles one TCR beta chain with its context. Trimming removed 3 bases at V and 0 bases at J, with 18 bases between. The V gene's germline CDR1 is MNHNS and CDR2 SASEGT. CDR3 length equals 18 residues. The sample originates from a study of blood T cell repertoires in COVID-19. Measured with immunoSEQ multiplex PCR; TCRdb has only the in-frame clones, and not every one. The sample shows some 490,000 clones, about nine tenths of them seen only once. Input material: PBMCs or T cells enriched from blood (not recorded which). The rearrangement links TRBV6-1 to TRBJ1-5; tentative D call: TRBD1 (5 bases). The receptor comes from an older woman who had recovered from COVID-19. Here the CDR3 DNA reads TGTGCCAGCAGTGAGGGGCAGACCCAAGCTTATAGCAATCAGCCCCAGCATTTT. This gives the protein CASSEGQTQAYSNQPQHF.